Here is one T cell receptor beta chain with its context. This entry is derived from a study of sequential checkpoint blockade in melanoma. About the research overall: Arm A got nivolumab then ipilimumab; arm B the reverse, 1:1. After both sequences, patients received maintenance nivolumab.

Clones were read by immunoSEQ multiplex PCR, and TCRdb kept only the in-frame ones, dropping some. The data show under 40,000 clones, 70% to 90% seen once. Germline V lookup: CDR1 MGHRA, CDR2 YSYEKL. V lost 4 bases and J lost 4; bases outside the gene matches: 2. The CDR3 length is 14 residues. Treatment described: randomized to nivolumab then ipilimumab (arm A) or the reverse (arm B). PBMC sorting kept live CD3+CD8+ cells without CD19 or CD56. The sample here was CD8+ T cells sorted from blood (inferred from file names), taken from a patient given nivolumab and ipilimumab in sequence. The chain carries TRBV4-1 and TRBJ2-7; 12 bases agree with TRBD1. This clonotype was obtained from a human donor with melanoma. The CDR3 is CASSLGQGAYEQYF. The CDR3 DNA is TGCGCCAGCAGCCTGGGACAGGGGGCGTACGAGCAGTACTTC.